The 11 T cell receptor beta chains in this list originate from one sample, sequenced in a study of OX40 agonist ivuxolimab in advanced cancers. Clones were read by immunoSEQ multiplex PCR, and TCRdb kept only the in-frame ones, dropping some. The data show around 65,000 clones, with about 92% seen just once and approximately 0.62% held by the top ten. The sequencing used CD4+ or CD8+ T cells sorted from blood, collected in a trial of the OX40 agonist ivuxolimab. Source of these receptors: an adult with an advanced solid tumor such as melanoma, head and neck, liver or kidney cancer.

The chain employs TRBV7-8 and TRBJ2-7, with D maybe TRBD2 (6 bases). V gave up 5 bases and J gave up 3 bases, with 17 bases separating them. Germline values: CDR1 SGHVS, CDR2 FQNEAQ. The CDR3 runs to 15 residues. CDR3 sequence reads: CASSLRLPGDYEQYF. The CDR3 DNA sequence: TGTGCCAGCAGCCTCAGGCTGCCGGGAGACTACGAGCAGTACTTC.

The chain carries TRBV7-8 and TRBJ2-1, with D uncertain. V lost 3 bases and J lost 7, with 13 bases in between. Germline loops: CDR1 SGHVS, CDR2 FQNEAQ. This CDR3 region has 14 residues. The CDR3 region is CASSFFLETNEQFF. CDR3 DNA sequence: TGTGCCAGCAGCTTTTTCCTGGAAACTAATGAGCAGTTCTTC.

The V gene is TRBV2, the J gene TRBJ1-6; D perhaps matches TRBD1 (6 bases). This CDR3 is built from 16 residues. Per germline, CDR1 SNHLY and CDR2 FYNNEI. The V end lost 7 bases, the J end lost 6 bases, and 19 bases lay between the germline ends. As DNA, the CDR3 is TGTGCCAGCACTTACACGACAGGAGGGTTTAATTCACCCCTCCACTTT. It encodes CASTYTTGGFNSPLHF.

This chain uses TRBV25-1 with TRBJ2-3; no clear D gene. V lost 2 bases to trimming and J lost 4 bases, with 10 bases between them. The V gene's germline CDR1 is MGHDK and CDR2 SYGVNS. The CDR3 is made up of 14 amino acids. The CDR3 here is CASSESGDPDTQYF. The CDR3 DNA reads TGTGCCAGCAGTGAAAGTGGTGATCCAGATACGCAGTATTTT.

The chain is built from TRBV11-3 and TRBJ1-6; 8 bases map to TRBD1. The CDR3 is 15 amino acids. Germline loops: CDR1 SGHNT, CDR2 YENEEA. The ends lost 5 bases at V and 8 bases at J; junction bases unmatched: 8. This chain's CDR3 is CASSPGQAGDSPLHF. The CDR3 nucleotides read TGTGCCAGCAGCCCGGGACAGGCGGGCGATTCACCCCTCCACTTT.

The chain employs TRBV25-1 and TRBJ2-1; the D is unclear. CDR3 length: 14 amino acids. Germline CDR1 MGHDK, CDR2 SYGVNS. The V end was cut by 1 base, the J end by 8 bases, with 12 bases between. For the CDR3, the DNA is TGTGCCAGCAGTGAATCAAACGTCGGGTATGAGCAGTTCTTC. Translation: CASSESNVGYEQFF.

This chain connects TRBV15 to TRBJ1-1; the D gene is possibly TRBD1 (6 bases). The length of the CDR3 is 15 residues. Between the trimmed V and J ends, which lost 7 bases and 1 base, there was a span of 16 bases. Germline loops: CDR1 LNHNV, CDR2 YYDKDF (reference sequence). DNA of the CDR3: TGTGCCACCACGGATGGGGGGGCCGAGAACACTGAAGCTTTCTTT. Amino acids: CATTDGGAENTEAFF.

The V gene is TRBV7-6, the J gene TRBJ2-7, with 7 bases that match TRBD2. The germline CDR1 and CDR2 sequences are SGHVS and FNYEAQ. Germline trimming cut 1 base from V and 4 bases from J; bases unmatched to any gene: 4. CDR3 length equals 14 residues. The CDR3 region has the DNA TGTGCCAGCAGCTTAGACGGCGGGAGTTACGAGCAGTACTTC. Translating gives CASSLDGGSYEQYF.

This chain uses TRBV7-8 with TRBJ2-5, with unresolved D. V lost 1 base, J lost 5 bases, and 5 bases lay in between. This CDR3 contains 12 residues. Germline CDR1 is SGHVS and CDR2 is FQNEAQ. The CDR3: CASSLGAETQYF. The CDR3, as DNA: TGTGCCAGCAGCTTAGGGGCGGAGACCCAGTACTTC. Full variable domain (remainder filled in from reference TRBV7-8 and TRBJ2-5): GAGVSQSPRYKVAKRGQDVALRCDPISGHVSLFWYQQALGQGPEFLTYFQNEAQLDKSGLPSDRFFAERPEGSVSTLKIQRTQQEDSAVYLCASSLGAETQYFGPGTRLLVL.

V gene TRBV10-3 combines with J gene TRBJ1-2; D remains unclear. The CDR3 sequence is 13 residues long. Germline V gene sequence: CDR1 ENHRY, CDR2 SYGVKD. V was trimmed by 3 bases and J by 1 base, leaving 6 bases between them. CDR3 nucleotide sequence: TGTGCCATCAGTGAAACCCTTAACTATGGCTACACCTTC. Its protein is CAISETLNYGYTF.

The gene calls are TRBV19 and TRBJ2-6; TRBD2 might be the D (5 bases). The ends were cut back, 5 bases at V and 0 bases at J, with 17 bases in the middle. Germline V gene lookup returns CDR1 LNHDA and CDR2 SQIVND (reference sequence). The CDR3 runs to 18 residues. The CDR3 here is CASSPVAAGRSGANVLTF. CDR3 sequence (DNA): TGTGCCAGTAGTCCCGTTGCGGCGGGCCGCTCTGGGGCCAACGTCCTGACTTTC. Combining the CDR3 with reference TRBV19 and TRBJ2-6 gives the whole variable domain DGGITQSPKYLFRKEGQNVTLSCEQNLNHDAMYWYRQDPGQGLRLIYYSQIVNDFQKGDIAEGYSVSREKKESFPLTVTSAQKNPTAFYLCASSPVAAGRSGANVLTFGAGSRLTVL.